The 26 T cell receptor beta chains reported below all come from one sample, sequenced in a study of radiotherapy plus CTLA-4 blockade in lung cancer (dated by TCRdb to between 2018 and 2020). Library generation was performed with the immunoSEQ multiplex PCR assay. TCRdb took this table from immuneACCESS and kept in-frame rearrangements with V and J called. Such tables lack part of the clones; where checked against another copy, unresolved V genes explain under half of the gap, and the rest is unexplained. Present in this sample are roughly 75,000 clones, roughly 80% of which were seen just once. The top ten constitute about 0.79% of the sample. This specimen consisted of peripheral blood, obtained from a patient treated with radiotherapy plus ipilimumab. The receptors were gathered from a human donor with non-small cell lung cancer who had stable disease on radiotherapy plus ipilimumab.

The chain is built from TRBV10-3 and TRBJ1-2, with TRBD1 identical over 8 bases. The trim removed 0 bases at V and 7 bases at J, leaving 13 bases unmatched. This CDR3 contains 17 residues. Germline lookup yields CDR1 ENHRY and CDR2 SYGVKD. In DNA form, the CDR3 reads TGTGCCATCAGTGAGTCAAACCGCCCGGGACAGGCGGCTGGCTACACCTTC. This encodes CAISESNRPGQAAGYTF.

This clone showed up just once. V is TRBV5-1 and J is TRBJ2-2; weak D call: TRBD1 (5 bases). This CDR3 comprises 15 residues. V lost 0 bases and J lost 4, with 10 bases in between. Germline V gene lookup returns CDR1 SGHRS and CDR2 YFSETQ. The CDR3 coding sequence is TGCGCCAGCAGCTTGGGGGGCTTGGGCACCGGGGAGCTGTTTTTT. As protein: CASSLGGLGTGELFF.

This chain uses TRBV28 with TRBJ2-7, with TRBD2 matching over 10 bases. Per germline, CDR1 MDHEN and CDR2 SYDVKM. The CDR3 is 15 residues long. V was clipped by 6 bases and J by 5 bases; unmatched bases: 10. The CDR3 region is CASRSGTSESNEQYF. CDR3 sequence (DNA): TGTGCCAGCAGGTCCGGGACTAGCGAGTCGAACGAGCAGTACTTC.

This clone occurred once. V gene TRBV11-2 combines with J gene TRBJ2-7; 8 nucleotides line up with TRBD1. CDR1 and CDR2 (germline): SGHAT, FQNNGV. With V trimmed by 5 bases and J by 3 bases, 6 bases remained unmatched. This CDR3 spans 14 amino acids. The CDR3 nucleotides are TGTGCCAGCAGCACCCGGACAGGGCACTACGAGCAGTACTTC. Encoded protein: CASSTRTGHYEQYF.

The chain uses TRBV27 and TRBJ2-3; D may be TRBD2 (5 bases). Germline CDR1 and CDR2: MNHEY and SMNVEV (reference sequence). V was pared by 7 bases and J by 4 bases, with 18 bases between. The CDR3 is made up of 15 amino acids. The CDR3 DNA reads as TGTGCCAGCAATGATTGGGATTCCGGGGCAGATACGCAGTATTTT. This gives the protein CASNDWDSGADTQYF.

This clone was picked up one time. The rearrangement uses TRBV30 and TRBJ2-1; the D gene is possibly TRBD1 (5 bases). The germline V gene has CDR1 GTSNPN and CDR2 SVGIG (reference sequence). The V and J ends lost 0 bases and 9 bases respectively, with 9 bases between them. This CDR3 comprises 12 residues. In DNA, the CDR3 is TGTGCCTGGAGTGTTGGGGCAAGTGAGCAGTTCTTC. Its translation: CAWSVGASEQFF.

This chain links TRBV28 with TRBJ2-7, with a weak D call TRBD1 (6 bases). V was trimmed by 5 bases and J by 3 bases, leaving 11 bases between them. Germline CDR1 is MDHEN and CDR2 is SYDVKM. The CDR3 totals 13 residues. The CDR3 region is CASSPIGGYEQYF. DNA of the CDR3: TGTGCCAGCAGTCCGATAGGGGGCTACGAGCAGTACTTC.

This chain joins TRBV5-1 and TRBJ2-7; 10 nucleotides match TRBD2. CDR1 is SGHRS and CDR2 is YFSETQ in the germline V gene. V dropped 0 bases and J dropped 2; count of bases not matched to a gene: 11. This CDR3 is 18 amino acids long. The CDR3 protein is CASSLVPSGSGGAYEQYF. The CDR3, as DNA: TGCGCCAGCAGCTTGGTCCCTAGCGGGAGTGGGGGGGCCTACGAGCAGTACTTC.

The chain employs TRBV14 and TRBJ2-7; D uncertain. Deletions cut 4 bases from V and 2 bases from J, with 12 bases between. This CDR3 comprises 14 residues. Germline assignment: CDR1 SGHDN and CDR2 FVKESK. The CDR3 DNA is TGTGCCAGCAGCCCACGGCAGTTTACCTACGAGCAGTACTTC. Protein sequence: CASSPRQFTYEQYF.

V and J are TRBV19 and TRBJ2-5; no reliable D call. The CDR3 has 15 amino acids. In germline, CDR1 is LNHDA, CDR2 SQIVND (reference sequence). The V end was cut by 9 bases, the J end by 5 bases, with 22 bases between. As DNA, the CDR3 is TGTGCCAGCTCTACCGGACCCGGAGAGGTGGAGACCCAGTACTTC. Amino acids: CASSTGPGEVETQYF.

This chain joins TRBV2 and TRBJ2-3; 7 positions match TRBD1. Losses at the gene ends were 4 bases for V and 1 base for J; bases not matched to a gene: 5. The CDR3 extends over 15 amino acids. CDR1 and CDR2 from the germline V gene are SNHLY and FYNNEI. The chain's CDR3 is CASSGGGGRTDTQYF. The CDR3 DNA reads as TGTGCCAGCAGTGGAGGGGGCGGGCGCACAGATACGCAGTATTTT.

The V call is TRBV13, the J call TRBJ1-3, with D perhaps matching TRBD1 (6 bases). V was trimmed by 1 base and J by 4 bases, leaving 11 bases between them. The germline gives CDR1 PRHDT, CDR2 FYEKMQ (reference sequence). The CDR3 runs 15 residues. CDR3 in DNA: TGTGCCAGCAGCTTAGCACAGGGCGACGGAAACACCATATATTTT. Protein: CASSLAQGDGNTIYF.

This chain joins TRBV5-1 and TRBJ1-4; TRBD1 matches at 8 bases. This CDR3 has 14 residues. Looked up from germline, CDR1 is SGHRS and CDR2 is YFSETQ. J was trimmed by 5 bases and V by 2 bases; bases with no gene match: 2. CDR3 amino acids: CASSFRGPNEKLFF. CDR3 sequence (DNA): TGCGCCAGCAGCTTCAGGGGGCCGAATGAAAAACTGTTTTTT.

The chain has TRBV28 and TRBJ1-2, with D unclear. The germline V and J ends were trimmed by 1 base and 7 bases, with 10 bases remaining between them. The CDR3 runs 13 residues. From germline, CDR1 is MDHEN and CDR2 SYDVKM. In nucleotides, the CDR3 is TGTGCCAGCAGTTTATTGGTACGGCGTGGCTACACCTTC. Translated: CASSLLVRRGYTF.

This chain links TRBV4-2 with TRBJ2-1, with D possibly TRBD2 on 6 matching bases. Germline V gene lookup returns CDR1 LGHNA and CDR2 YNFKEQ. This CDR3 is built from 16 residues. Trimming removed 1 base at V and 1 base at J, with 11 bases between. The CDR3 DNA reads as TGTGCCAGCAGCCAAGTTGGTAGCGGATCCTACAATGAGCAGTTCTTC. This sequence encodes CASSQVGSGSYNEQFF.

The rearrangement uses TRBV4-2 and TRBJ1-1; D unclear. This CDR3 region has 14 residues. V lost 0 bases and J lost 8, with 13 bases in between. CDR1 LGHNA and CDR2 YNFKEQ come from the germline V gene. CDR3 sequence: CASSQEFYTAEAFF. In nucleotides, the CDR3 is TGTGCCAGCAGCCAAGAGTTTTATACAGCGGAAGCTTTCTTT.

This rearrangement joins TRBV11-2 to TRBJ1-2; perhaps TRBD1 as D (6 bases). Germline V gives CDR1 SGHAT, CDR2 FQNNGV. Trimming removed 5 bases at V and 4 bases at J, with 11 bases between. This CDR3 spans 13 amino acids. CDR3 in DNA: TGTGCCAGCAGCAAGGAACAGGGCTATGGCTACACCTTC. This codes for CASSKEQGYGYTF.

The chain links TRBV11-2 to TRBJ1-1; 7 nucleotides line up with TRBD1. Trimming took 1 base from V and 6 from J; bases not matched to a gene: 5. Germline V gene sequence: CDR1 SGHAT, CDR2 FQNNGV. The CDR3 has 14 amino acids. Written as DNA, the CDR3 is TGTGCCAGCAGCTTAGCCGGACAGGCCTCTGAAGCTTTCTTT. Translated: CASSLAGQASEAFF.

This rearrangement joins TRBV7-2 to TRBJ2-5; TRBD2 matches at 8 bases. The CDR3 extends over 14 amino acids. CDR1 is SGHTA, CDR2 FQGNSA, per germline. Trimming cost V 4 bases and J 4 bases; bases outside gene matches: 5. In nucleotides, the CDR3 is TGTGCCAGCAGCTCCGCTAGCGGGCCAGAGACCCAGTACTTC. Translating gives CASSSASGPETQYF.

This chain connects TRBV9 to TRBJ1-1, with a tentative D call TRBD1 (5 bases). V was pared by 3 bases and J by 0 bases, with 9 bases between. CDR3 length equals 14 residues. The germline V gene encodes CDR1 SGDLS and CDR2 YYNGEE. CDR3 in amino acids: CASSATTVNTEAFF. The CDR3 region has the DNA TGTGCCAGCAGCGCGACGACAGTGAACACTGAAGCTTTCTTT.

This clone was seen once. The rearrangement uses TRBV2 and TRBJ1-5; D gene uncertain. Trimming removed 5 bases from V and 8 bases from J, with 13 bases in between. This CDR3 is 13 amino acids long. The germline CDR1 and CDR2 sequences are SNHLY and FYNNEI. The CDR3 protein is CASSTRGKEPQHF. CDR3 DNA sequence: TGTGCCAGCAGTACCCGAGGTAAAGAGCCCCAGCATTTT.

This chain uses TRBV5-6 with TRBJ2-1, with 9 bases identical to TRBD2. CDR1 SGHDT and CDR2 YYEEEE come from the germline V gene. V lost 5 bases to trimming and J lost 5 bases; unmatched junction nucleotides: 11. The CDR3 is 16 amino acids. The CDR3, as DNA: TGTGCCAGCAGGACCTTTGCGGGAGGGCTCGACAATGAGCAGTTCTTC. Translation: CASRTFAGGLDNEQFF.

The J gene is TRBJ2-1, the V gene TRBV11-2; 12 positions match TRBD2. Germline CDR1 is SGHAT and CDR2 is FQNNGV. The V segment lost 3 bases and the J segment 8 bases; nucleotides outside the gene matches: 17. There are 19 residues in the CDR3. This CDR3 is CASSFPTSGSLTGRDEQFF. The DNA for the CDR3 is TGTGCCAGCAGCTTCCCGACTAGCGGGAGTTTAACTGGTAGGGATGAGCAGTTCTTC.

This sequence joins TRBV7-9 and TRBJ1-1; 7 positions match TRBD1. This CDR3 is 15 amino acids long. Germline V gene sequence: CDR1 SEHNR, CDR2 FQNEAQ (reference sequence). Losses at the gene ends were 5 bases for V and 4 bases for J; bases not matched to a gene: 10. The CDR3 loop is CASSTRQGLGTEAFF. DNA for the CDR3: TGTGCCAGCAGCACAAGACAGGGCTTGGGCACTGAAGCTTTCTTT.

The CDR3 nucleotides are TGTGCCTGGAGTGCGACAGGGCTCCACACAGATACGCAGTATTTT. It codes for CAWSATGLHTDTQYF. The V call is TRBV30, the J call TRBJ2-3; 7 nucleotides agree with TRBD1. Germline values: CDR1 GTSNPN, CDR2 SVGIG (reference sequence). There are 15 residues in the CDR3. Germline trimming cut 1 base from V and 2 bases from J; bases unmatched to any gene: 6.

The chain's CDR3 is CASSDGGTDTQYF. In DNA form, the CDR3 reads TGCGCCAGCAGTGACGGGGGTACAGATACGCAGTATTTT. The gene calls are TRBV10-1 and TRBJ2-3, with D maybe TRBD2 (6 bases). The germline gives CDR1 WNHNN, CDR2 SYGVQD (reference sequence). The ends were cut back, 3 bases at V and 3 bases at J, with 7 bases in the middle. CDR3 size: 13 residues.